This T cell receptor (beta chain) was observed in a study of shared clonotypes between healthy human individuals. Study results and limitations: Sharing across four donors was highest in naive CD4 (around 5%) and lowest in memory CD8 (about 0.4%).

Germline CDR1 reads SGHAT; CDR2 reads FQNNGV. This CDR3 has 15 amino acids. Trimming took 3 bases from V and 0 from J, leaving 12 bases between them. Only CD45RO-negative cells positively selected for CCR7 counted as naive CD8 cells, so terminally differentiated effector memory CD45RA+ cells were excluded. Worth noting for this clone: Antigen specificity is unknown.

Sequencing was performed with immunoSEQ multiplex PCR; in TCRdb, only in-frame clones are kept and a portion is missing. Among 1.5 million to 2.5 million clones, just under 95% were seen once, and the ten largest hold less than 1.5%. This TCR derives from a man aged 18-30 years in good health. The sample comprised naive CD8+ T cells sorted from blood. The rearrangement links TRBV11-2 to TRBJ2-7, with D perhaps given as TRBD1 or TRBD2 (5 bases each). Written as DNA, the CDR3 is TGTGCCAGCAGCTTTAGTTCAGGGAGCTCCTACGAGCAGTACTTC. It yields the protein CASSFSSGSSYEQYF.